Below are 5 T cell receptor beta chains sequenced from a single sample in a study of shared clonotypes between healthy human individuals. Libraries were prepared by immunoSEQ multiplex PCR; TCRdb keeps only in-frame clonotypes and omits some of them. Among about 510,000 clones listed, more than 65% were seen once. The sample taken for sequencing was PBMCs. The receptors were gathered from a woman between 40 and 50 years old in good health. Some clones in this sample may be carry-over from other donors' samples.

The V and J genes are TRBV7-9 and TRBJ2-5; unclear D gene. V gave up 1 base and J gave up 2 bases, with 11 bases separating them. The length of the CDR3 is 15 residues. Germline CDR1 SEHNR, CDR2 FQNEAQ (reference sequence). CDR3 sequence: CASSLGVAAQETQYF. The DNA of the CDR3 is TGTGCCAGCAGCTTAGGGGTGGCGGCACAAGAGACCCAGTACTTC. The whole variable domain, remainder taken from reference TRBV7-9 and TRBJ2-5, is DTGVSQNPRHKITKRGQNVTFRCDPISEHNRLYWYRQTLGQGPEFLTYFQNEAQLEKSRLLSDRFSAERPKGSFSTLEIQRTEQGDSAMYLCASSLGVAAQETQYFGPGTRLLVL.

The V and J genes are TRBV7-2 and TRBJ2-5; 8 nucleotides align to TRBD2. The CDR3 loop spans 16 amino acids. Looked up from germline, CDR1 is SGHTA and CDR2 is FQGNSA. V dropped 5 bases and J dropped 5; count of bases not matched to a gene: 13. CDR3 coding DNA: TGTGCCAGCAGCCGCCTGGGCGCGGGAGGTGGGGAGACCCAGTACTTC. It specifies CASSRLGAGGGETQYF.

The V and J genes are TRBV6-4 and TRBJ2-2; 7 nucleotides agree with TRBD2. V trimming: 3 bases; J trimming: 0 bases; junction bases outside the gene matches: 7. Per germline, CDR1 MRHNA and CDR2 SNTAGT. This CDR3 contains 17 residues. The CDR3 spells CASSEVWLAANTGELFF. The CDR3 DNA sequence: TGTGCCAGCAGTGAGGTTTGGCTAGCGGCGAACACCGGGGAGCTGTTTTTT.

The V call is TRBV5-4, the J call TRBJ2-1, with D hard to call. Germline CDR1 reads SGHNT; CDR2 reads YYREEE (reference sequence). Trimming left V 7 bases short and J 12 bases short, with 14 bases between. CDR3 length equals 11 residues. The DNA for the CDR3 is TGTGCCAGCTCGAACGGGCTCGTGCAGTTCTTC. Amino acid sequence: CASSNGLVQFF.

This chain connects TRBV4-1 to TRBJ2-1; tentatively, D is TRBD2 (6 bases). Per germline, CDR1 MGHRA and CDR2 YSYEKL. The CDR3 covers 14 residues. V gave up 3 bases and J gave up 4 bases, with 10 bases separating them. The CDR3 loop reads CASSHAGRYNEQFF. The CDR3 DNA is TGCGCCAGCAGCCACGCGGGAAGATACAATGAGCAGTTCTTC.